This entry lists 22 T cell receptor beta chains sequenced from one sample in a study of blood T cells in healthy people across ages. Primed by a sample-barcoded 5' primer and a J-beta primer mix, a second PCR proceeded for about 6 to 11 cycles. One entry per CDR3 protein, called by TCRdb with MiXCR from the 5' RACE reads. This sample yields some 920,000 distinct CDR3 sequences, of which just over 50% are seen a single time; 20% to 25% belongs to the top ten. The sample taken for sequencing was blood. The origin of the receptors is a woman aged 60 to 75 in good health.

This clonotype has only a few counts. The chain carries TRBV29-1 and TRBJ2-1, with a weak D call TRBD1 (5 bases). Germline V lookup: CDR1 SQVTM, CDR2 ANQGSEA. The germline V and J ends were trimmed by 3 bases and 14 bases, with 17 bases remaining between them. CDR3 length: 12 amino acids. The CDR3 region has the DNA TGCAGCGTTGATGAAATTACAGGAGTGGAGTTCTTC. Translation: CSVDEITGVEFF.

The rearrangement links TRBV4-2 to TRBJ1-6; no firm D call. CDR3 size: 15 residues. Trimming removed 1 base from V and 5 bases from J, with 9 bases in between. Germline CDR1 reads LGHNA; CDR2 reads YNFKEQ. The CDR3 DNA is TGTGCCAGCAGCCAAGGACGTCAAAATAATTCACCCCTCCACTTT. Its protein is CASSQGRQNNSPLHF.

The chain links TRBV7-9 to TRBJ2-3; D remains unclear. Trimming cost V 5 bases and J 5 bases, with 14 bases left between them. Germline CDR1 and CDR2: SEHNR and FQNEAQ (reference sequence). The CDR3 extends over 14 amino acids. The CDR3 coding sequence is TGTGCCAGCAGCCTCAACCTAAGGGAAGATACGCAGTATTTT. It codes for CASSLNLREDTQYF.

This clonotype was detected only a few times. This chain uses TRBV9 with TRBJ2-1; TRBD2 matches at 12 bases. This CDR3 is built from 15 residues. Germline CDR1 and CDR2: SGDLS and YYNGEE. The ends lost 3 bases at V and 4 bases at J; junction bases unmatched: 2. CDR3 nucleotide sequence: TGTGCCAGCAGCGGGACTAGCGGGGTTTACAATGAGCAGTTCTTC. This sequence encodes CASSGTSGVYNEQFF.

The chain combines TRBV2 with TRBJ1-5; the D is unclear. Germline V CDR1 and CDR2: SNHLY, FYNNEI. The CDR3 loop spans 15 amino acids. V gave up 3 bases and J gave up 5 bases, with 14 bases separating them. CDR3 protein: CASSEGLGPDQPQHF. The CDR3 nucleotides are TGTGCCAGCAGTGAGGGTTTGGGCCCTGATCAGCCCCAGCATTTT.

This clonotype was recorded once. The chain uses TRBV20-1 and TRBJ2-1; possible D gene TRBD1, 6 bases. CDR3 length: 14 residues. The germline V gene has CDR1 DFQATT and CDR2 SNEGSKA (reference sequence). V was cut by 5 bases and J by 3 bases, with 14 bases left in between. The CDR3 bases are TGCAGTGCTCCCCCGGGACAAATCTACAATGAGCAGTTCTTC. It codes for CSAPPGQIYNEQFF.

The CDR3 coding sequence is TGTGCCAGCAGCTTATCAAGGGGGCGAGGCTACACCTTC. Translated, it gives CASSLSRGRGYTF. The chain carries TRBV7-3 and TRBJ1-2, with 7 bases lining up with TRBD1. In germline, CDR1 is SGHTA, CDR2 FQGTGA. V shed 2 bases and J 8 bases; nucleotides not matched to a gene: 5. The CDR3 contains 13 residues.

This clonotype was recorded a few times. The chain employs TRBV5-1 and TRBJ2-3; perhaps TRBD2 as D (5 bases). V gave up 8 bases and J gave up 1 base, with 17 bases separating them. The CDR3 has 15 amino acids. Germline V gives CDR1 SGHRS, CDR2 YFSETQ. The CDR3 loop is CASVRADGGTDTQYF. The CDR3 DNA sequence: TGCGCCAGTGTCCGAGCGGATGGAGGCACAGATACGCAGTATTTT.

The chain carries TRBV27 and TRBJ2-7, with 9 bases fitting TRBD2. The CDR3 is made up of 17 amino acids. J gave up 2 bases and V 6 bases, and 14 bases lay outside the gene matches. Germline-derived CDR1 and CDR2 are MNHEY and SMNVEV (reference sequence). CDR3 loop: CASSPILVTSGTYEQYF. CDR3 bases: TGTGCCAGCAGCCCTATCCTCGTGACTAGCGGAACCTACGAGCAGTACTTC.

This clonotype was seen a handful of times. V usage is TRBV10-3 and J usage is TRBJ2-1, with 7 bases fitting TRBD2. Germline lookup yields CDR1 ENHRY and CDR2 SYGVKD. The CDR3 extends over 14 amino acids. V was pared by 3 bases and J by 6 bases, with 5 bases of the junction left unmatched. CDR3 protein: CAISDQRDRNEQFF. The CDR3 DNA follows: TGTGCCATCAGTGACCAGCGGGATCGCAATGAGCAGTTCTTC.

This clonotype was seen more than once but under ten times. This chain uses TRBV4-2 with TRBJ2-3; a possible D gene is TRBD2 (6 bases). CDR3 length: 16 residues. Germline V gives CDR1 LGHNA, CDR2 YNFKEQ. V was shortened by 2 bases and J by 2 bases, with 14 bases between the two germline ends. As DNA, the CDR3 is TGTGCCAGCAGCCAAATCCCACGGGGGAACACAGATACGCAGTATTTT. Translation: CASSQIPRGNTDTQYF.

The sample holds a few counts of this clonotype. The V gene is TRBV20-1, the J gene TRBJ2-1, with 8 bases lining up with TRBD2. Germline assignment: CDR1 DFQATT and CDR2 SNEGSKA (reference sequence). The CDR3 spans 16 residues. V lost 7 bases and J lost 4; bases outside the gene matches: 15. The DNA for the CDR3 is TGCAGTGGGACCCCTCTCGGAGCGGGGGATTACAATGAGCAGTTCTTC. Translating it yields CSGTPLGAGDYNEQFF.

V and J are TRBV6-2 or TRBV6-3 and TRBJ2-2; 8 nucleotides match TRBD1. CDR3 length: 15 residues. Germline CDR1 is MNHEY and CDR2 is SVGEGT. Unmatched junction bases numbered 7, after V lost 5 bases and J lost 5 bases. CDR3 loop: CASSQGARGTGELFF. In nucleotides, the CDR3 is TGTGCCAGCAGTCAGGGGGCGAGGGGGACCGGGGAGCTGTTTTTT.

J is TRBJ2-5 and V is TRBV3-1; TRBD1 is a possible D gene (5 bases). This CDR3 has 15 amino acids. V was cut by 2 bases and J by 1 base, with 11 bases left in between. Per germline, CDR1 LGHDT and CDR2 YNNKEL (reference sequence). CDR3 DNA: TGTGCCAGCAGCCAAACAACAGGCGCCCAAGAGACCCAGTACTTC. Protein: CASSQTTGAQETQYF.

The CDR3 DNA sequence: TGCGCCAGCAGCCAATACTCAGTTAATCTCTACGAGCAGTACTTC. Protein: CASSQYSVNLYEQYF. The rearrangement links TRBV4-3 to TRBJ2-7, with D uncertain. CDR3 length equals 15 residues. Germline V gene sequence: CDR1 LGHNA, CDR2 YSLEER. V lost 2 bases and J lost 3, with 14 bases in between.

The chain couples TRBV20-1 to TRBJ2-3; 15 nucleotides align to TRBD2. The CDR3 length is 17 residues. V trimming: 6 bases; J trimming: 7 bases; junction bases outside the gene matches: 14. The V gene's germline CDR1 is DFQATT and CDR2 SNEGSKA (reference sequence). The CDR3 sequence is CSANQAGTSGRLYTQYF. CDR3 bases: TGCAGTGCGAACCAAGCGGGGACTAGCGGGAGGTTATATACGCAGTATTTT.

This clonotype was observed many times. CDR3 region: CSAMYGEAVQETQYF. Written as DNA, the CDR3 is TGCAGCGCCATGTACGGGGAGGCAGTCCAAGAGACCCAGTACTTC. The J gene is TRBJ2-5, the V gene TRBV29-1, with a tentative D call TRBD2 (6 bases). Germline lookup yields CDR1 SQVTM and CDR2 ANQGSEA. The CDR3 is 15 amino acids. Deletions cut 7 bases from V and 1 base from J, with 19 bases between.

The chain couples TRBV3-1 to TRBJ1-4, with a weak D call TRBD1 (6 bases). Trimming shortened V by 3 bases and J by 7 bases, and 21 bases separated the two germline ends. The CDR3 runs to 17 residues. Looked up from germline, CDR1 is LGHDT and CDR2 is YNNKEL (reference sequence). The CDR3, as DNA: TGTGCCAGCAGCCAGCGAGGGGGTAGGGCGAACCGTGAAAAACTGTTTTTT. Protein product: CASSQRGGRANREKLFF.

The chain combines TRBV5-1 with TRBJ2-6; tentatively, D is TRBD2 (5 bases). The germline V and J ends were trimmed by 4 bases and 0 bases, with 17 bases remaining between them. Germline CDR1 and CDR2: SGHRS and YFSETQ. The CDR3 sequence is 18 residues long. The CDR3 reads CASSLSGLTSSGANVLTF. For the CDR3, the DNA is TGCGCCAGCAGCCTCAGCGGACTCACGAGCTCTGGGGCCAACGTCCTGACTTTC.

Remarks on this clonotype: A much larger clone lies one base from this, so it may be a read error. This chain uses TRBV30 with TRBJ2-6; unclear D gene. The germline gives CDR1 GTSNPN, CDR2 SVGIG (reference sequence). The V gene lost 1 base and the J gene lost 3 bases, with 4 bases spanning the gap. This CDR3 is built from 13 residues. For the CDR3, the DNA is TGTGCCTGGAGTGGGGGTGGGGCCAACGTCCTGACTTTC. This gives the protein CAWSGGGANVLTF.

CDR3 loop: CASSPQTGGHEQYF. CDR3 sequence (DNA): TGCGCCAGCAGCCCCCAGACAGGGGGACACGAGCAGTACTTC. The chain links TRBV4-1 to TRBJ2-7; the match to TRBD1 covers 9 bases. The germline gives CDR1 MGHRA, CDR2 YSYEKL. CDR3 length: 14 residues. Unmatched junction bases numbered 6, after V lost 4 bases and J lost 5 bases.

The J gene is TRBJ2-6, the V gene TRBV27; possible D gene TRBD1, 6 bases. Germline-derived CDR1 and CDR2 are MNHEY and SMNVEV (reference sequence). There are 16 residues in the CDR3. V was pared by 6 bases and J by 0 bases, with 12 bases between. In nucleotides, the CDR3 is TGTGCCAGCAGATGGCAGGGGCTCTCTGGGGCCAACGTCCTGACTTTC. Its protein product is CASRWQGLSGANVLTF.